Listed below are T cell receptor beta chains from one sample, sequenced in a study of T cell repertoires and Cas9 in healthy adults. Sequenced by immunoSEQ multiplex PCR; TCRdb stores in-frame clones only, minus some. The sample lists 20,000 to 25,000 clones; over 85% were seen once. The specimen sequenced was CD4+ effector T cells (CD127+, CD25-, CD137-, CD154-) from PBMCs; culture status not recorded. These receptors were taken from a human donor in good health. CDR3s include the opening cysteine and the closing phenylalanine or tryptophan. The D gene is left open where the match is weak. The listing skips clone size in some rows; elsewhere it reads once, few, many or a size class.

TRBJ2-3 | TRBV11-2 | . | TRBD2 | TGTGCCAGCAGCTTAAATGCGGGGGGGGAAGATACGCAGTATTTT | CASSLNAGGEDTQYF
TRBJ1-1 | TRBV5-1 | once | . | TGCGCCAGCAGCCCGTTCCAAAACACTGAAGCTTTCTTT | CASSPFQNTEAFF
TRBJ2-7 | TRBV15 | . | . | TGTGCCACCAGCAGAGAGCGGATTTCCTACGAGCAGTACTTC | CATSRERISYEQYF
TRBJ2-7 | TRBV4-1 | . | . | TGCGCCAGCAGCGTCAGGGGTGGAGAGCAGTACTTC | CASSVRGGEQYF
TRBJ2-2 | TRBV11-2 | . | . | TGTGCCAGCAGCTTACTACAGAGTAACACCGGGGAGCTGTTTTTT | CASSLLQSNTGELFF
TRBJ2-5 | TRBV2 | . | TRBD2 | TGTGCCAGCAGTGAGAGGCGGGGGGGCCAAGAGACCCAGTACTTC | CASSERRGGQETQYF
TRBJ1-2 | TRBV28 | . | . | TGTGCCAGCAGTTCCCGCCCAGGGGAGGTTAGAGGCTACACCTTC | CASSSRPGEVRGYTF
TRBJ2-3 | TRBV15 | . | . | TGTGCCACCAGCAAGGCCAGAGGGGACACAGATACGCAGTATTTT | CATSKARGDTDTQYF
TRBJ2-5 | TRBV5-1 | . | TRBD2 | TGCGCCAGCAGCTCTAGGACTAGCGGGGGTGGAGAGACCCAGTACTTC | CASSSRTSGGGETQYF
TRBJ2-3 | TRBV29-1 | . | TRBD1 | TGCAGCGTTGTAACAGGGGGAGGTCGAAATACGCAGTATTTT | CSVVTGGGRNTQYF
TRBJ2-3 | TRBV5-1 | . | TRBD2 | TGCGCCAGCAGCCGGGACTACCCCACAGATACGCAGTATTTT | CASSRDYPTDTQYF
TRBJ2-7 | TRBV6-5 | . | TRBD1 | TGTGCCAGCAGCAGCTCCGGGACAGGGGGCACCGAGCAGTACTTC | CASSSSGTGGTEQYF
TRBJ1-6 | TRBV6-1 | . | . | TGTGCCAGCAGACAGTCTATTAATTCACCCCTCCACTTT | CASRQSINSPLHF
TRBJ1-1 | TRBV7-2 | . | . | TGTGCCAGCAGCTTTAGTACTGAAGCTTTCTTT | CASSFSTEAFF
TRBJ1-5 | TRBV6-1 | . | . | TGTGCCAGCAGTGAACCGGGATCTATGCTTCAGCCCCAGCATTTT | CASSEPGSMLQPQHF
TRBJ1-6 | TRBV10-2 | once | . | TGCGCCAGCGGGATTGGGGGAGGGGGTTCACCCCTCCACTTT | CASGIGGGGSPLHF
TRBJ2-5 | TRBV11-2 | . | TRBD1 | TGTGCCAGCAGTTCGATATCTGGGACAGGACCTAGGACCCAGTACTTC | CASSSISGTGPRTQYF
TRBJ1-6 | TRBV10-2 | . | . | TGCGCCAGCAGTGAGTCGACGTCGTCTTCACCCCTCCACTTT | CASSESTSSSPLHF
TRBJ2-5 | TRBV20-1 | . | . | TGCAGTGCTAGAGGGCAAGAGACCCAGTACTTC | CSARGQETQYF
TRBJ2-7 | TRBV7-9 | . | TRBD2 | TGTGCCAGCAGCCCGGGACTAGCGGGGGAGGCCTACGAGCAGTACTTC | CASSPGLAGEAYEQYF
TRBJ1-1 | TRBV7-8 | . | . | TGTGCCAGCAGCTTAGGTGAGGGGGACGAGGGAGCTTTCTTT | CASSLGEGDEGAFF
TRBJ1-6 | TRBV21-1 | . | . | TGTGCCGTGAAGGGAACTGGGGGTAATTCACCCCTCCACTTT | CAVKGTGGNSPLHF
TRBJ2-7 | TRBV7-9 | . | . | TGTGCCAGCAGCTCTCAGGGATACGAGCAGTACTTC | CASSSQGYEQYF
TRBJ1-5 | TRBV6-1 | . | . | TGTGCCACCTTAGACCATCTCAATCAGCCCCAGCATTTT | CATLDHLNQPQHF
TRBJ1-3 | TRBV6-5 | . | . | TGTGCCAGCAGTTCTGGGTGGGGGGGCGAAGCCATATATTTT | CASSSGWGGEAIYF
TRBJ1-2 | TRBV6-5 | . | TRBD1 | TGTGCCAGCAGTGCTGGGACAGTCTATGGCTACACCTTC | CASSAGTVYGYTF
TRBJ2-3 | TRBV11-2 | . | TRBD2 | TGTGCCAGCAGCGGACTAGCGGGGGGCACAGATACGCAGTATTTT | CASSGLAGGTDTQYF
TRBJ1-2 | TRBV9 | . | . | TGTGCCAGCAGCGACAGGGATTACTATGGCTACACCTTC | CASSDRDYYGYTF
TRBJ1-4 | TRBV2 | few | . | TGTGCCAGCAGGTTAGACGTAACTAATGAAAAACTGTTTTTT | CASRLDVTNEKLFF